The 5 T cell receptor beta chains listed next were all sequenced from one sample in a study of blood T cell repertoires in COVID-19. Sequencing used immunoSEQ multiplex PCR; TCRdb keeps in-frame clones, though not all of them. The sample shows hundreds of thousands of clones, about nine tenths of them seen only once. Sequences were obtained from peripheral blood. All receptors come from a woman between 45 and 65 years old with COVID-19, enrolled during active disease.

This chain connects TRBV12-5 to TRBJ1-1; D might be TRBD1 (5 bases). Trimming took 0 bases from V and 0 from J, leaving 17 bases between them. Per the germline V gene, CDR1 is LGHNT and CDR2 is FRNRAP. CDR3 size: 18 residues. The CDR3 protein is CASGLVERGLALNTEAFF. The DNA of the CDR3 is TGTGCTAGTGGTTTGGTAGAAAGGGGACTGGCGTTGAACACTGAAGCTTTCTTT. The variable domain in full, with the rest retrieved from reference TRBV12-5 and TRBJ1-1, is DARVTQTPRHKVTEMGQEVTMRCQPILGHNTVFWYRQTMMQGLELLAYFRNRAPLDDSGMPKDRFSAEMPDATLATLKIQPSEPRDSAVYFCASGLVERGLALNTEAFFGQGTRLTVV.

The V call is TRBV5-4, the J call TRBJ2-1; 7 bases align to TRBD2. V was pared by 4 bases and J by 4 bases, with 8 bases of the junction left unmatched. CDR1 and CDR2 from the germline V gene are SGHNT and YYREEE (reference sequence). CDR3 length: 15 residues. The CDR3 loop is CASSGTSAKYNEQFF. The CDR3 DNA sequence: TGTGCCAGCAGCGGCACTAGCGCAAAATACAATGAGCAGTTCTTC.

The CDR3: CASSPGIAGANVLTF. In DNA form, the CDR3 reads TGCGCCAGCAGCCCCGGTATAGCTGGGGCCAACGTCCTGACTTTC. The chain joins TRBV5-1 to TRBJ2-6; D not resolved. Between the trimmed V and J ends, which lost 4 bases and 2 bases, there was a span of 10 bases. The CDR3 extends over 15 amino acids. Germline loops: CDR1 SGHRS, CDR2 YFSETQ. The whole variable domain, remainder taken from reference TRBV5-1 and TRBJ2-6, is KAGVTQTPRYLIKTRGQQVTLSCSPISGHRSVSWYQQTPGQGLQFLFEYFSETQRNKGNFPGRFSGRQFSNSRSEMNVSTLELGDSALYLCASSPGIAGANVLTFGAGSRLTVL.

This clone was counted a single time. The chain uses TRBV29-1 and TRBJ1-1, with 7 bases that match TRBD1. The V gene end was trimmed by 7 bases and the J gene end by 1 base; junction bases not matched to a gene: 9. The length of the CDR3 is 14 residues. CDR1 and CDR2 from the germline V gene are SQVTM and ANQGSEA. CDR3 bases: TGCAGCGCCCCGGTGCAGGGGGAGAACACTGAAGCTTTCTTT. Its translation is CSAPVQGENTEAFF.

This chain joins TRBV28 and TRBJ2-7, with 9 bases fitting TRBD1. The V gene's germline CDR1 is MDHEN and CDR2 SYDVKM. The CDR3 loop spans 14 amino acids. V lost 5 bases to trimming and J lost 7 bases; unmatched junction nucleotides: 9. This chain's CDR3 is CASSLLQGAREQYF. Written as DNA, the CDR3 is TGTGCCAGCAGTCTCTTACAGGGGGCGCGTGAGCAGTACTTC.